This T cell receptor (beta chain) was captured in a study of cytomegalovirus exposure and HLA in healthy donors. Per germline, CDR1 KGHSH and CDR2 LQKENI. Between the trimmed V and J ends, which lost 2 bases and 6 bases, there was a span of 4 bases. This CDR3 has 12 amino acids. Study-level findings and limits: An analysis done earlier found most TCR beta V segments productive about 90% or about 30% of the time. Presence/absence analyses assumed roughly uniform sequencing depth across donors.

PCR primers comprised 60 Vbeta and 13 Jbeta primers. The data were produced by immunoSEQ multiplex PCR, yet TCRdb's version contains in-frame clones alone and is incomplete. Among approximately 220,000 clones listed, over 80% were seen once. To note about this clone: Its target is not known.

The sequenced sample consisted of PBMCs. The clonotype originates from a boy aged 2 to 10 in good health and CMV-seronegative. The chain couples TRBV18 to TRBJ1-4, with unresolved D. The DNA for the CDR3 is TGTGCCAGCTCACCAGCAGATGAAAAACTGTTTTTT. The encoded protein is CASSPADEKLFF.